This section outlines one T cell receptor (beta chain) sequence together with its context. The data are from a study of blood T cell repertoires in COVID-19. In the study overall: Acute and convalescent COVID-19 specimens originated in the United States, Italy and Spain.

In the authors' workflow: Amplification of reference gene primers provided the estimated nucleated cell counts. The data were produced by immunoSEQ multiplex PCR, yet TCRdb's version contains in-frame clones alone and is incomplete. The DNA gave D and trimming, while V, J and clone size come from that table. Seen here are 35,000 to 40,000 clones, about 85% observed once, and the top ten hold roughly 13%. The CDR3 covers 14 residues. Trimming pared 6 bases from V and 5 bases from J, leaving 14 bases between. Per the germline V gene, CDR1 is SGHTS and CDR2 is YDEGEE. The TCR comes from a human donor in a cohort sampled during active COVID-19. Sequencing was done on a sample of peripheral blood. The chain uses TRBV5-8 and TRBJ2-2, with a possible D match to TRBD2 (5 bases). CDR3 coding DNA: TGTGCCAGCACCACCGAGGGTCGAACCGGGGAGCTGTTTTTT. Amino acids: CASTTEGRTGELFF.